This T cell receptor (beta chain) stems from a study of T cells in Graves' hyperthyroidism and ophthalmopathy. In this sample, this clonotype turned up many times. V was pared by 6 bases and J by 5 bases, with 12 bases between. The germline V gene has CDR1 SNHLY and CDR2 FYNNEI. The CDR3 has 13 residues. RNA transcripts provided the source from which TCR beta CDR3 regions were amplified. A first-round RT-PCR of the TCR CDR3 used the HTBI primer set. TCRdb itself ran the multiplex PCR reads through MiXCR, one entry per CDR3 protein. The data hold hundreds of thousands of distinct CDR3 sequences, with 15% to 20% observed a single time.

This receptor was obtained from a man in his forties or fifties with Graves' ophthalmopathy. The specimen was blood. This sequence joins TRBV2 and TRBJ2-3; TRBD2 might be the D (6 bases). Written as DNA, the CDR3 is TGTGCCAGCAGGCCCGGGAGAGGAGATACGCAGTATTTT. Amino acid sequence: CASRPGRGDTQYF.